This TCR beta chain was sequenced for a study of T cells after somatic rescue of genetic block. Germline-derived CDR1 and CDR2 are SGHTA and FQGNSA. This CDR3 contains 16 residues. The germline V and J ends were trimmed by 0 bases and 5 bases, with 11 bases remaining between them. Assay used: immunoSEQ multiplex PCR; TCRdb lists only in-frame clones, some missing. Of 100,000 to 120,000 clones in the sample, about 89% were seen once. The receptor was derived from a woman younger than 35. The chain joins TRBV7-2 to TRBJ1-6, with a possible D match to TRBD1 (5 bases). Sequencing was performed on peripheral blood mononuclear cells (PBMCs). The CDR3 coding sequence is TGTGCCAGCAGCTTAGCGCCCGGGGGAAATAATTCACCCCTCCACTTT. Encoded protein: CASSLAPGGNNSPLHF.